Presented here are 10 T cell receptor beta chains from one specimen sequenced in a study of response to subunit inactivated influenza vaccine. TCRdb ran MiXCR on the RT-PCR reads and lists one entry per CDR3 protein. Among approximately 490,000 distinct CDR3 sequences, 6.5% to 8% were seen once, and the ten largest hold roughly 14%. Sequenced material: PBMCs from blood, taken roughly 24 months after vaccination. The receptors stem from a man between 50 and 69 years old who received an inactivated influenza vaccine.

V gene TRBV5-6 combines with J gene TRBJ2-5; D unresolved. Germline CDR1 SGHDT, CDR2 YYEEEE. CDR3 size: 13 residues. Trimming stripped 0 bases from V and 3 bases from J, with 6 bases between. The CDR3 DNA sequence: TGTGCCAGCAGCTTGGCCGATAAAGAGACCCAGTACTTC. Protein sequence: CASSLADKETQYF.

This clonotype occurred a few times. The rearrangement joins TRBV9 to TRBJ2-7, with D possibly TRBD1 on 6 matching bases. This CDR3 is built from 14 residues. CDR1 is SGDLS and CDR2 is YYNGEE in the germline V gene. V was pared by 0 bases and J by 4 bases, with 11 bases between. The CDR3 loop reads CASSVGQVSYEQYF. The CDR3 DNA reads as TGTGCCAGCAGCGTAGGACAGGTGTCTTACGAGCAGTACTTC.

This rearrangement joins TRBV6-5 to TRBJ2-6; D not certain. This CDR3 contains 16 residues. Germline assignment: CDR1 MNHEY and CDR2 SVGAGI. Trimming removed 2 bases at V and 0 bases at J, with 8 bases between. The CDR3 loop is CASSYEVDSGANVLTF. The CDR3 DNA is TGTGCCAGCAGTTACGAGGTGGACTCTGGGGCCAACGTCCTGACTTTC.

This clonotype was detected many times. The chain has TRBV18 and TRBJ2-1; 8 bases align to TRBD1. The germline V gene encodes CDR1 KGHSH and CDR2 LQKENI. Trimming removed 4 bases from V and 9 bases from J; junction bases left unmatched: 11. The CDR3 is 15 amino acids. CDR3 loop: CASSLMTGDFIEQFF. In DNA, the CDR3 is TGTGCCAGCTCACTAATGACAGGGGATTTTATTGAGCAGTTCTTC.

The chain couples TRBV20-1 to TRBJ2-1; 8 nucleotides line up with TRBD2. J lost 7 bases, V lost 6 bases, and 14 bases had no gene match. There are 15 residues in the CDR3. Germline V gene lookup returns CDR1 DFQATT and CDR2 SNEGSKA (reference sequence). CDR3 residues: CSAGNSGEADNEQFF. The DNA of the CDR3 is TGCAGTGCGGGGAATAGCGGGGAGGCGGATAATGAGCAGTTCTTC.

The sample holds a few counts of this clonotype. The chain employs TRBV3-1 and TRBJ2-1, with 14 positions matching TRBD2. The CDR3 has 21 amino acids. J was trimmed by 7 bases and V by 1 base; bases with no gene match: 18. CDR1 is LGHDT and CDR2 is YNNKEL in the germline V gene (reference sequence). CDR3 amino acids: CASSQATWTSGRLGGWNEQFF. For the CDR3, the DNA is TGTGCCAGCAGCCAAGCGACCTGGACTAGCGGGAGGTTAGGTGGGTGGAATGAGCAGTTCTTC.

In this sample, this clonotype turned up many times. The chain carries TRBV6-1 and TRBJ1-2; D may be TRBD1 (5 bases). Trimming stripped 6 bases from V and 3 bases from J, with 17 bases between. This CDR3 has 15 residues. Germline-derived CDR1 and CDR2 are MNHNS and SASEGT. The CDR3 nucleotides read TGTGCCAGCAGACTTACAGTGGGGGTGGACTATGGCTACACCTTC. Amino acids: CASRLTVGVDYGYTF.

This clonotype was detected ten times or more. CDR3 sequence: CSAPPPPRGEQYF. The CDR3 nucleotides read TGCAGTGCTCCCCCCCCTCCTAGGGGCGAGCAGTACTTC. The chain is built from TRBV20-1 and TRBJ2-7; a weak D match, TRBD1 (5 bases). The CDR3 totals 13 residues. The V end was cut by 5 bases, the J end by 6 bases, with 17 bases between. The germline gives CDR1 DFQATT, CDR2 SNEGSKA (reference sequence).

On this clonotype itself: A read error may produce the germline difference seen at one junction end. This sequence joins TRBV5-1 and TRBJ2-3; D unresolved. Looked up from germline, CDR1 is SGHRS and CDR2 is YFSETQ. This CDR3 is 14 amino acids long. The CDR3 DNA sequence: TGCGCCCGCAGCTTGGGCCTTGACACAGATACGCAGTATTTT. It is translated as CARSLGLDTDTQYF.

This clonotype was observed a handful of times. The chain is built from TRBV12-3 or TRBV12-4 and TRBJ2-7, with 7 bases aligning to TRBD2. After removal of 7 bases from V and 7 bases from J, the junction contained 13 bases not matched to a gene. The CDR3 length is 14 residues. The CDR3 nucleotides read TGTGCCAGCACGCCCGGGACTAACCTACGGGAGCAGTACTTC. Translation: CASTPGTNLREQYF.